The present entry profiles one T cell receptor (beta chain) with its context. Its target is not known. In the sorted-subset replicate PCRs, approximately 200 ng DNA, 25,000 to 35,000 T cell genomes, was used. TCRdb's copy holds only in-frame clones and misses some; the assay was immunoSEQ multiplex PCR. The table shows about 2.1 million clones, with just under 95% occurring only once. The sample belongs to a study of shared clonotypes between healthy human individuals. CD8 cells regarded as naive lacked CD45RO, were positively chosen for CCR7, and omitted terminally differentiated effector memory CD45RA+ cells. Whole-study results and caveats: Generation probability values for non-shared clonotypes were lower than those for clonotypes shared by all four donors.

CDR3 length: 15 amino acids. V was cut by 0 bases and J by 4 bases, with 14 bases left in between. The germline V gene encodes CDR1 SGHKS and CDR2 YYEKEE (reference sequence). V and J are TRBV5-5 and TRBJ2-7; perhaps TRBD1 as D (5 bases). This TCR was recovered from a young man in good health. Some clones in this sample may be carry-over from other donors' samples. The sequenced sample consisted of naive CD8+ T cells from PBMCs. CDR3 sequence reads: CASSLEARERYEQYF. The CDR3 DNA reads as TGTGCCAGCAGCTTGGAAGCCAGGGAAAGATACGAGCAGTACTTC.